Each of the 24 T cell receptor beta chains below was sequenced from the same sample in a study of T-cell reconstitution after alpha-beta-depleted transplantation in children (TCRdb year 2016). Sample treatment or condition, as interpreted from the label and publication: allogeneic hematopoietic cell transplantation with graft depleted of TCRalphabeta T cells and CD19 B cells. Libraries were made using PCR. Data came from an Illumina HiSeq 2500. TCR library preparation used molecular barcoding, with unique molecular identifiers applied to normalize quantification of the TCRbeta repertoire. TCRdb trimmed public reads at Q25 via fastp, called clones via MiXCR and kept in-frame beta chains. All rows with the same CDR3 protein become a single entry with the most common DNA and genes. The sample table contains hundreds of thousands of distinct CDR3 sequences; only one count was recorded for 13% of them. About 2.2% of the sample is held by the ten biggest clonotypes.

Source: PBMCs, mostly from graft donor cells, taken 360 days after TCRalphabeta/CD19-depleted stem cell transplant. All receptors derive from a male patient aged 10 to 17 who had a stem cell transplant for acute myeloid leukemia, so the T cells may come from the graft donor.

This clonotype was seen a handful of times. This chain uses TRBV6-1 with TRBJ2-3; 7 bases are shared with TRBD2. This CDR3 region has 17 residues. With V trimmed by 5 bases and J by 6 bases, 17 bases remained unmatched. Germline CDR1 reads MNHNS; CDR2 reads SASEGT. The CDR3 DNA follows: TGTGCCAGCAGTCGACGATTAGCGGGCCGGCTAGTTGATACGCAGTATTTT. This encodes CASSRRLAGRLVDTQYF.

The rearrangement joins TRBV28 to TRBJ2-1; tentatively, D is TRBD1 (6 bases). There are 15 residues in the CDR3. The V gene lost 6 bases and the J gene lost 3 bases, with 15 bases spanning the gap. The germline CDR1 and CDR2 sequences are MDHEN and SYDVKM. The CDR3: CASRHTGIYYNEQFF. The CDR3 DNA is TGTGCCAGCAGACACACAGGGATCTACTACAATGAGCAGTTCTTC.

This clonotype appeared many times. For the CDR3, the DNA is TGTGCCAGCAGTTTGGGCTCTACCTACGAGCAGTACTTC. Protein sequence: CASSLGSTYEQYF. The V and J genes are TRBV12-3 or TRBV12-4 and TRBJ2-7; D is uncertain. The CDR3 spans 13 residues. V gave up 3 bases and J gave up 2 bases, with 8 bases separating them.

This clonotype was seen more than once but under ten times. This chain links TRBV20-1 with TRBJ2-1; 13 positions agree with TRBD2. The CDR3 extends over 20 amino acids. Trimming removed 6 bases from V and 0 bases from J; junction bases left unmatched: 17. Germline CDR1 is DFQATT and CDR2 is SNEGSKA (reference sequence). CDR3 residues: CSAHRNRGLAGLSSYNEQFF. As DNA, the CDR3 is TGCAGTGCCCACCGAAATCGGGGACTAGCGGGACTGAGCTCCTACAATGAGCAGTTCTTC.

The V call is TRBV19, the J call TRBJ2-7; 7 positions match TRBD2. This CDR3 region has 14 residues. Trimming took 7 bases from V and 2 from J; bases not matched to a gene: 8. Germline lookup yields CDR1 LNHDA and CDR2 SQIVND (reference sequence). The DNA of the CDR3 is TGTGCCAGTAAGGGGCGGGAGTCCCCCTACGAGCAGTACTTC. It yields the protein CASKGRESPYEQYF.

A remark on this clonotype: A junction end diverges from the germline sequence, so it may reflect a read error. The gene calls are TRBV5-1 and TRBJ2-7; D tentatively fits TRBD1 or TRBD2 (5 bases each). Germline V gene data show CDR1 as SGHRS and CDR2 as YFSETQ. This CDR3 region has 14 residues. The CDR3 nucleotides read TGCGCCAGCAGTTCTGGCTCGGCCTGGGACGAGCGGTACTTC. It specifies CASSSGSAWDERYF. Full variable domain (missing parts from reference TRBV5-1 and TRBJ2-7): KAGVTQTPRYLIKTRGQQVTLSCSPISGHRSVSWYQQTPGQGLQFLFEYFSETQRNKGNFPGRFSGRQFSNSRSEMNVSTLELGDSALYLCASSSGSAWDERYFGPGTRLTVT.

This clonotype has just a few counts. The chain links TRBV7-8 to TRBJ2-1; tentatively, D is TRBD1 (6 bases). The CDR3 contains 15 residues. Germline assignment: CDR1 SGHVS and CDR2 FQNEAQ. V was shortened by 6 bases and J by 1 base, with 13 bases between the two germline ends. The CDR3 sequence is CASRTLGGSYNEQFF. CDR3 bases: TGTGCCAGCAGGACCCTAGGGGGATCCTACAATGAGCAGTTCTTC.

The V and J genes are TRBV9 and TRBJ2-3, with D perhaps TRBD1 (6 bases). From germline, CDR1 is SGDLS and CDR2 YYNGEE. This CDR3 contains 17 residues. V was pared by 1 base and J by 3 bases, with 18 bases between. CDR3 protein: CASSVNPRRGWTDTQYF. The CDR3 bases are TGTGCCAGCAGCGTAAACCCCCGCAGGGGATGGACAGATACGCAGTATTTT.

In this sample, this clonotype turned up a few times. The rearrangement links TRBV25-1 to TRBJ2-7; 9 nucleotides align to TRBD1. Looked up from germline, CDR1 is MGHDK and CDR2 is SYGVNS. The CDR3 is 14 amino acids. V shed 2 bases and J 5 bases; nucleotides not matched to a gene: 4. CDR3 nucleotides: TGTGCCAGCAGTGAAGGGACAGGGAGCGACGAGCAGTACTTC. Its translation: CASSEGTGSDEQYF.

CDR3 residues: CASSYTLLGTEAFF. The CDR3 DNA follows: TGTGCCAGCAGTTACACGCTTCTGGGGACTGAAGCTTTCTTT. The genes are TRBV6-2 or TRBV6-3 and TRBJ1-1; D call uncertain. CDR1 and CDR2 from the germline V gene are MNHEY and SVGEGT. V lost 2 bases to trimming and J lost 5 bases, with 12 bases between them. CDR3 length equals 14 residues.

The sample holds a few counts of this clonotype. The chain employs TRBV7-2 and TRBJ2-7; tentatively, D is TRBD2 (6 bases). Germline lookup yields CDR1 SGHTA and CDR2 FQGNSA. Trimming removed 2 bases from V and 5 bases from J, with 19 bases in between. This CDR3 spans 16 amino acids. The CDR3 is CASSLWGVSRTDEQYF. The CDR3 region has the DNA TGTGCCAGCAGCTTATGGGGGGTTTCTCGGACTGACGAGCAGTACTTC.

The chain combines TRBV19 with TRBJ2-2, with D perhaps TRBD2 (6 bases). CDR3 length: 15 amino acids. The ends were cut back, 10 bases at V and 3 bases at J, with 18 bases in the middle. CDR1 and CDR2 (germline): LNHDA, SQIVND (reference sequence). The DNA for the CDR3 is TGTGCCACTCTTAGCGGCAGACAGTACACCGGGGAGCTGTTTTTT. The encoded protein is CATLSGRQYTGELFF.

CDR3 residues: CAISPEIYGYTF. CDR3 in DNA: TGTGCCATTTCGCCCGAGATTTATGGCTACACCTTC. J is TRBJ1-2 and V is TRBV10-3, with D uncertain. Trimming stripped 9 bases from V and 5 bases from J, with 13 bases between. The CDR3 has 12 amino acids. Germline CDR1 is ENHRY and CDR2 is SYGVKD.

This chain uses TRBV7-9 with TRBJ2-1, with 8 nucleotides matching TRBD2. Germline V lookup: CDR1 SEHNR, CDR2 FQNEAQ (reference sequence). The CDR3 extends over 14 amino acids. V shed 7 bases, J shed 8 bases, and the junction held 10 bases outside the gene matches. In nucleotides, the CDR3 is TGTGCCAGCACCCGAGTTAGCGGGAATGATGAGCAGTTCTTC. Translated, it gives CASTRVSGNDEQFF.

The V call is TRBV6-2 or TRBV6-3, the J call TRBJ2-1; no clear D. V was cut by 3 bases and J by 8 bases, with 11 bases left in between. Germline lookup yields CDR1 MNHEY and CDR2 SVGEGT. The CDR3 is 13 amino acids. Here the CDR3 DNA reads TGTGCCAGCAGTTATCTTGTTCATGATGAGCAGTTCTTC. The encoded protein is CASSYLVHDEQFF.

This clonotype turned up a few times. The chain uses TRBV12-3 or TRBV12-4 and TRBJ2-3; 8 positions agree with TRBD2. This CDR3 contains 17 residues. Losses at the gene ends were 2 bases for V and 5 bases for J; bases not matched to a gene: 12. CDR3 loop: CASSLLAGLLRGDTQYF. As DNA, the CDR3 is TGTGCCAGCAGTTTACTAGCGGGTTTACTGCGGGGAGATACGCAGTATTTT.

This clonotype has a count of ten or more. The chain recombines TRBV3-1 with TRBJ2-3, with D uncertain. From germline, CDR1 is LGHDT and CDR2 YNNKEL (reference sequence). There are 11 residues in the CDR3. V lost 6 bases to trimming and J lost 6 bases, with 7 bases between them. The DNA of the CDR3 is TGTGCCAGCAGTAGTTGGGATACGCAGTATTTT. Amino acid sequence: CASSSWDTQYF.

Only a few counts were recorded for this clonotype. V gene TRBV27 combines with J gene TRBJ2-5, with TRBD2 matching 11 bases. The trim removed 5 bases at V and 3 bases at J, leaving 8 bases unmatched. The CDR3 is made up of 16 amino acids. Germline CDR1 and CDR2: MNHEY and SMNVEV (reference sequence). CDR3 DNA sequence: TGTGCCAGCAGTGGATTGGGACTAGCGGCCGAAGAGACCCAGTACTTC. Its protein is CASSGLGLAAEETQYF.

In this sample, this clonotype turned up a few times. Written as DNA, the CDR3 is TGCGCCAGCAGCCAGGGCTCCGTCTCCTACAATGAGCAGTTCTTC. Its translation is CASSQGSVSYNEQFF. The V call is TRBV4-3, the J call TRBJ2-1; no firm D call. Trimming left V 3 bases short and J 0 bases short, with 9 bases between. CDR1 is LGHNA, CDR2 YSLEER, per germline. The CDR3 extends over 15 amino acids.

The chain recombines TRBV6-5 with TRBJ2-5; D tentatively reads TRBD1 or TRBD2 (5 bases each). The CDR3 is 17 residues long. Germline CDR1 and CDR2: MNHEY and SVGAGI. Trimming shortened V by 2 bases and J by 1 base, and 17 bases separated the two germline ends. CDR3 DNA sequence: TGTGCCAGCAGTTACGATGGCGGAACGGGGCCCCAAGAGACCCAGTACTTC. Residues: CASSYDGGTGPQETQYF.

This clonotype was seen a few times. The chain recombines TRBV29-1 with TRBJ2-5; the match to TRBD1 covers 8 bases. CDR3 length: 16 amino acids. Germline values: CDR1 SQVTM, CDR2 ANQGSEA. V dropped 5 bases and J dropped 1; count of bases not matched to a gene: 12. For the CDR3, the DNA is TGCAGCGTTACTCCGCAGACAGGGGTGATCCAAGAGACCCAGTACTTC. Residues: CSVTPQTGVIQETQYF. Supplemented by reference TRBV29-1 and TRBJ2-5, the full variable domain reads SAVISQKPSRDICQRGTSLTIQCQVDSQVTMMFWYRQQPGQSLTLIATANQGSEATYESGFVIDKFPISRPNLTFSTLTVSNMSPEDSSIYLCSVTPQTGVIQETQYFGPGTRLLVL.

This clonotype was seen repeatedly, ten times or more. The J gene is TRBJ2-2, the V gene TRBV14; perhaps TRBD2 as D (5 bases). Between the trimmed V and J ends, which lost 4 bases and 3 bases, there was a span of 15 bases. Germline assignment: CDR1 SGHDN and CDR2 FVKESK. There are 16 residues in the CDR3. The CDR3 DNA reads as TGTGCCAGCAGCCCCTGGAATTGGCGGGACACCGGGGAGCTGTTTTTT. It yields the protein CASSPWNWRDTGELFF.

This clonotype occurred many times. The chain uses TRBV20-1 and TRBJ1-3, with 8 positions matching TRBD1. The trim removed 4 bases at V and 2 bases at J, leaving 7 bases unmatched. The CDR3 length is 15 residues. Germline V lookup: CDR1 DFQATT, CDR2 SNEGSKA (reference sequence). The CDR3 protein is CSATPLQGAGNTIYF. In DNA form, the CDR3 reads TGCAGTGCTACCCCGTTACAGGGGGCTGGAAACACCATATATTTT.

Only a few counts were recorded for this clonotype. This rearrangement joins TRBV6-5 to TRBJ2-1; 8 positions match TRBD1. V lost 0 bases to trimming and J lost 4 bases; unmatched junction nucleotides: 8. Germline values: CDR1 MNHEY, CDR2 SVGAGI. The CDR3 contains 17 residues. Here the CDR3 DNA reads TGTGCCAGCAGTTACTCTTCGGGACAGGTTTTTTACAATGAGCAGTTCTTC. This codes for CASSYSSGQVFYNEQFF.